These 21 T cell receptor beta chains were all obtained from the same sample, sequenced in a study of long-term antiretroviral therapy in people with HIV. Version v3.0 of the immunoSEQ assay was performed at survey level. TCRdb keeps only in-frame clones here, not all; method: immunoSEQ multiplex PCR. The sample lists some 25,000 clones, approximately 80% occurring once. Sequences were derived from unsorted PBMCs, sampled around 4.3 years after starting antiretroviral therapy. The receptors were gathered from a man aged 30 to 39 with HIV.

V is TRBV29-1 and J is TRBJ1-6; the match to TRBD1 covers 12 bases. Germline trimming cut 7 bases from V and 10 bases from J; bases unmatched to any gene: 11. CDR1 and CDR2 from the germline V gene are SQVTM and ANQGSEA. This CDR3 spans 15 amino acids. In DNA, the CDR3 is TGCAGCGCGCTATTCACCGGGACAGGGGGCTCACCCCTCCACTTT. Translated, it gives CSALFTGTGGSPLHF.

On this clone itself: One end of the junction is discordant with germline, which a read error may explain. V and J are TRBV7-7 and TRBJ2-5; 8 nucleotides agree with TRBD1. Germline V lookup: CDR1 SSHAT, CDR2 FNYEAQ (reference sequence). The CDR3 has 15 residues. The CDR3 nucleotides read TGTGCTAGCAGCCCGACGGGGACAGGCCAAGAGACCCAGTACTTC. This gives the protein CASSPTGTGQETQYF.

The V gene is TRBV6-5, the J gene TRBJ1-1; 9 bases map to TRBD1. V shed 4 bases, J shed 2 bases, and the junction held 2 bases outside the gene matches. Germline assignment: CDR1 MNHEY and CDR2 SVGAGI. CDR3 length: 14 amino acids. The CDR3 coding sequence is TGTGCCAGCAGTTCAACAGGGGGCAACACTGAAGCTTTCTTT. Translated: CASSSTGGNTEAFF.

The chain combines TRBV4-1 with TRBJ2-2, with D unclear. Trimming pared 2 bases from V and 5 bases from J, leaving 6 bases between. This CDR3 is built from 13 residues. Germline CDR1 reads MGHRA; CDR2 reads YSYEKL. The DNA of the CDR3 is TGCGCCAGCAGCCAAAAAGAAACCGGGGAGCTGTTTTTT. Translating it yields CASSQKETGELFF.

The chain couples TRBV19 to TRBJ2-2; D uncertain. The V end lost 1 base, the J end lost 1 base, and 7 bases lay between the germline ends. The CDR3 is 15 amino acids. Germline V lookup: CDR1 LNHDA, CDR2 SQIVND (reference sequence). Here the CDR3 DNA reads TGTGCCAGTAGTATAGGATTAAAGAACACCGGGGAGCTGTTTTTT. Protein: CASSIGLKNTGELFF.

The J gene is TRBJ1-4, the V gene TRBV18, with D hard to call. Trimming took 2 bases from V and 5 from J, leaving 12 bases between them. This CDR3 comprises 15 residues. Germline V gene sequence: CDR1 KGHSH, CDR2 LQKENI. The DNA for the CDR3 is TGTGCCAGCTCACCATATGGGCCCTTAAATGAAAAACTGTTTTTT. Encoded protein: CASSPYGPLNEKLFF. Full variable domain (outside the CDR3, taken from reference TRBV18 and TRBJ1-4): NAGVMQNPRHLVRRRGQEARLRCSPMKGHSHVYWYRQLPEEGLKFMVYLQKENIIDESGMPKERFSAEFPKEGPSILRIQQVVRGDSAAYFCASSPYGPLNEKLFFGSGTQLSVL.

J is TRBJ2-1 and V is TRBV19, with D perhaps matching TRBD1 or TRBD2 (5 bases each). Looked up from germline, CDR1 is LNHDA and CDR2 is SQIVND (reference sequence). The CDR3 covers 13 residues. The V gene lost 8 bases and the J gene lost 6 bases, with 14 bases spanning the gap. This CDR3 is CASGTSVPNEQFF. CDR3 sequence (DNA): TGTGCCAGTGGGACCTCCGTCCCCAATGAGCAGTTCTTC.

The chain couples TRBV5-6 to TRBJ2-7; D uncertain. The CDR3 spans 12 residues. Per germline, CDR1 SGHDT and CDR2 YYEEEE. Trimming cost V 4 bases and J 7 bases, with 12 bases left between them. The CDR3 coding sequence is TGTGCCAGCAGCGTGGGCCTTATGGAGCAGTACTTC. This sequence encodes CASSVGLMEQYF.

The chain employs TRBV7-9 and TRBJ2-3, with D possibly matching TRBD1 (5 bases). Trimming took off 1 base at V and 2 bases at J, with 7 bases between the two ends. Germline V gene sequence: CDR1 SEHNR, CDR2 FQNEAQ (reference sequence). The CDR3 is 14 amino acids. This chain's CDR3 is CASSLGQNTDTQYF. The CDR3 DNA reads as TGTGCCAGCAGCTTAGGACAGAACACAGATACGCAGTATTTT.

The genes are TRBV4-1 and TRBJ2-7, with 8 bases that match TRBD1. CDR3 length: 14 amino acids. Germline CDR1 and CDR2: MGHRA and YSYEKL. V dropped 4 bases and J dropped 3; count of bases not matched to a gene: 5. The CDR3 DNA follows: TGCGCCAGCAGCCTGGACAGGGAAGACTACGAGCAGTACTTC. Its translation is CASSLDREDYEQYF.

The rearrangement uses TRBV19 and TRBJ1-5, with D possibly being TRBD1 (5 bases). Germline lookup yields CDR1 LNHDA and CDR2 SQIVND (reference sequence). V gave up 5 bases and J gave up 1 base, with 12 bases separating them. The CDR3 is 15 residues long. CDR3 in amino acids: CASSSRVRSNQPQHF. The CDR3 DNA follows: TGTGCCAGTAGTTCCAGGGTACGGAGCAATCAGCCCCAGCATTTT.

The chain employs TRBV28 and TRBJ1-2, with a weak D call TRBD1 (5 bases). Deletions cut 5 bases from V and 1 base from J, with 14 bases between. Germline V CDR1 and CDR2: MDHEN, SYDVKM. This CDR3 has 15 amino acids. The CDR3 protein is CASSPGTDYNYGYTF. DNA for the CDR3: TGTGCCAGCAGTCCCGGGACGGACTATAACTATGGCTACACCTTC.

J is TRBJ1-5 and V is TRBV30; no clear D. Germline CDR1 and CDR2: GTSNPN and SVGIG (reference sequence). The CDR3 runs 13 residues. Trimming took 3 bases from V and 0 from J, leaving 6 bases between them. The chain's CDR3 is CAWSGLSNQPQHF. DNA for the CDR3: TGTGCCTGGAGCGGACTTAGCAATCAGCCCCAGCATTTT.

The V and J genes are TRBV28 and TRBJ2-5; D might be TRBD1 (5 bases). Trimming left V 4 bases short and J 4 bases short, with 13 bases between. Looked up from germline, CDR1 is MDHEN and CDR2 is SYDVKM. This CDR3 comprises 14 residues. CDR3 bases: TGTGCCAGCAGTTCGACAGATAATCCAGAGACCCAGTACTTC. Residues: CASSSTDNPETQYF.

CDR3 region: CASSLSTGGYTDTQYF. In DNA form, the CDR3 reads TGTGCCAGCAGCTTGTCGACAGGGGGTTATACAGATACGCAGTATTTT. V usage is TRBV7-9 and J usage is TRBJ2-3; TRBD1 aligns across 9 bases. Germline-derived CDR1 and CDR2 are SEHNR and FQNEAQ (reference sequence). The V segment lost 3 bases and the J segment 3 bases; nucleotides outside the gene matches: 7. The length of the CDR3 is 16 residues. Using reference TRBV7-9 and TRBJ2-3 for the parts outside the CDR3, the full variable domain is DTGVSQNPRHKITKRGQNVTFRCDPISEHNRLYWYRQTLGQGPEFLTYFQNEAQLEKSRLLSDRFSAERPKGSFSTLEIQRTEQGDSAMYLCASSLSTGGYTDTQYFGPGTRLTVL.

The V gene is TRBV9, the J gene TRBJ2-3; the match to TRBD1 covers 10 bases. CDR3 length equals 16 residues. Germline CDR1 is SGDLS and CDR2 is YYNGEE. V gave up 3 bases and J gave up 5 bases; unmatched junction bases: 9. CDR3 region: CASSASGTGAVDTQYF. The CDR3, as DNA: TGTGCCAGCAGCGCCTCCGGGACAGGGGCCGTAGATACGCAGTATTTT. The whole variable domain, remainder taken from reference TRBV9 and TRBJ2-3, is DSGVTQTPKHLITATGQRVTLRCSPRSGDLSVYWYQQSLDQGLQFLIQYYNGEERAKGNILERFSAQQFPDLHSELNLSSLELGDSALYFCASSASGTGAVDTQYFGPGTRLTVL.

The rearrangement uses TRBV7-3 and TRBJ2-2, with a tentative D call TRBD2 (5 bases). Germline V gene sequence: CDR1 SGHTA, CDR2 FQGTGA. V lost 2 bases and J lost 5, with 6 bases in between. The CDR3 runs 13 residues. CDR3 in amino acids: CASSLGGTGELFF. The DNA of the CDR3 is TGTGCCAGCAGCTTAGGCGGGACCGGGGAGCTGTTTTTT.

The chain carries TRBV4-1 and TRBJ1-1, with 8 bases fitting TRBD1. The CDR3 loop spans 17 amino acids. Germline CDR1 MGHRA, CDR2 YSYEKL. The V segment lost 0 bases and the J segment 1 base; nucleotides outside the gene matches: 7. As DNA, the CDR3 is TGCGCCAGCAGCCAAGATAGAACAGGGGGATGGAACACTGAAGCTTTCTTT. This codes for CASSQDRTGGWNTEAFF.

The CDR3 sequence: CASSGGEQYF. The CDR3 nucleotides read TGTGCCAGCAGCGGGGGCGAGCAGTACTTC. The genes are TRBV25-1 and TRBJ2-7; perhaps TRBD2 as D (6 bases). The germline gives CDR1 MGHDK, CDR2 SYGVNS. V was pared by 6 bases and J by 6 bases, with 6 bases between. The CDR3 consists of 10 residues.

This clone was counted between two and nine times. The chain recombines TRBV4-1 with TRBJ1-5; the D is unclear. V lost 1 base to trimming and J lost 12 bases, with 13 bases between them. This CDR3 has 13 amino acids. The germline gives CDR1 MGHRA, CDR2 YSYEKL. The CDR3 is CASSQGDQPVQHF. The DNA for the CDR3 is TGCGCCAGCAGCCAAGGAGACCAGCCGGTCCAGCATTTT.

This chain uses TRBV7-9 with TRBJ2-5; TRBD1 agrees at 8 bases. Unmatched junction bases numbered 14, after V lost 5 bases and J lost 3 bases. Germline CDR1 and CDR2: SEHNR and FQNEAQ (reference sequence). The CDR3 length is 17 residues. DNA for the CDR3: TGTGCCAGCAGCCCACCGGCCGGGGACAGGACCGAAGAGACCCAGTACTTC. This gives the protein CASSPPAGDRTEETQYF.